This TCR beta chain originates from a study of T cells in Graves' hyperthyroidism and ophthalmopathy. CDR3 size: 13 residues. V lost 8 bases and J 6 bases, leaving 16 bases between the germline ends. Germline CDR1 and CDR2: MDHEN and SYDVKM. The sample holds many counts of this clonotype. TCR beta CDR3 region amplification was performed from RNA transcripts. The study used the HTBI primer set for a first-round RT-PCR of the TCR CDR3. TCRdb called the multiplex PCR reads again in MiXCR, with one record for every CDR3 protein. There are some 700,000 distinct CDR3 sequences in the sample; roughly 17% occur only once, and roughly a sixth lies in the top ten.

Sequenced: blood. The chain combines TRBV28 with TRBJ1-1, with D perhaps TRBD1 (5 bases). The receptor was isolated from a man aged 50 or older with Graves' hyperthyroidism. CDR3 amino acids: CASLIPWGSEAFF. CDR3 nucleotide sequence: TGTGCCAGCCTCATACCTTGGGGCTCTGAAGCTTTCTTT.